These 8 T cell receptor beta chains were all obtained from the same sample, sequenced in a study of T cells in women clearing cervical HPV infection. Method: immunoSEQ multiplex PCR; TCRdb's copy keeps in-frame clones and lacks some. Its listing shows approximately 44,000 clones. The sequenced sample consisted of blood buffy coat. These receptor sequences come from a woman between 18 and 70 years old with a cervical HPV16 infection that either progressed to CIN3+ or cleared (not recorded which).

Regarding this clone: Coverage ceases 3 residues before the CDR3 finishes, and the germline J gene fills in the end. V and J are TRBV5-1 and TRBJ2-7; 7 bases are a match to TRBD1. This CDR3 region has 14 residues. With V trimmed by 6 bases and J by 1 base, 7 bases remained unmatched. Germline values: CDR1 SGHRS, CDR2 YFSETQ. This CDR3 is CASKQTGSSYEQYF. The sequenced part of the CDR3 DNA is TGCGCCAGCAAGCAGACAGGGTCGTCCTACGAG.

Regarding this clone: The read ends 3 residues shy of where the CDR3 ends; the end is completed using the germline J gene. This chain links TRBV6-1 with TRBJ2-3, with 12 bases lining up with TRBD2. J lost 1 base, V lost 4 bases, and 0 bases had no gene match. Germline CDR1 reads MNHNS; CDR2 reads SASEGT. The CDR3 is 15 amino acids. Incomplete CDR3 DNA: TGTGCCAGCAGTGGACTAGCGGGGGGCACAGATACG. Its protein is CASSGLAGGTDT. The full-length CDR3 reads as CASSGLAGGTDTQYF.

Turning to this clone: The read ends 3 residues shy of where the CDR3 ends; the end is completed using the germline J gene. The rearrangement joins TRBV5-1 to TRBJ2-3; D is possibly TRBD1 (7 bases). The CDR3 runs to 14 residues. In germline, CDR1 is SGHRS, CDR2 YFSETQ. The V gene lost 2 bases and the J gene lost 6 bases, with 13 bases spanning the gap. CDR3 bases read: TGCGCCAGCAGCTTAGGAGGGGGCCAGGATACG. Translation gives CASSLGGGQDT. The whole CDR3 sequence is CASSLGGGQDTQYF.

Remarks on this clone: The observed sequence ends 3 residues before the CDR3 terminus, with the missing tail filled in from the germline J gene. The V and J genes are TRBV14 and TRBJ2-1; D may be TRBD1 or TRBD2 (6 bases each). The germline gives CDR1 SGHDN, CDR2 FVKESK. CDR3 length equals 15 residues. V lost 5 bases to trimming and J lost 9 bases, with 20 bases between them. Partial CDR3 DNA: TGTGCCAGCAGCACCCGGGAGTACACGACAGGTGAG. Protein: CASSTREYTTGE. The entire CDR3 reads CASSTREYTTGEQFF. Combining the CDR3 with reference TRBV14 and TRBJ2-1 gives the whole variable domain EAGVTQFPSHSVIEKGQTVTLRCDPISGHDNLYWYRRVMGKEIKFLLHFVKESKQDESGMPNNRFLAERTGGTYSTLKVQPAELEDSGVYFCASSTREYTTGEQFFGPGTRLTVL.

Concerning this clone itself: Read coverage stops 3 residues before the CDR3 terminus; the germline J gene supplies the remainder. V usage is TRBV19 and J usage is TRBJ1-5; D perhaps matches TRBD1 (5 bases). The CDR3 loop spans 15 amino acids. Germline CDR1 reads LNHDA; CDR2 reads SQIVND (reference sequence). Trimming removed 0 bases from V and 7 bases from J, with 13 bases in between. CDR3 residues: CASSIDGRGTQPQHF. The part of the CDR3 DNA that was read is TGTGCCAGTAGTATAGATGGTCGGGGGACGCAGCCC.

The CDR3 DNA, read in part, is TGCGCCAGCAGCCAAGACTTGGATACG. It codes for CASSQDLDT. The entire CDR3 is CASSQDLDTQYF. This sequence joins TRBV4-1 and TRBJ2-3; D is unclear. From the germline J gene comes the end of the CDR3, since the read stops 3 residues before it. V gave up 0 bases and J gave up 6 bases, with 4 bases separating them. The CDR3 spans 12 residues. Germline V CDR1 and CDR2: MGHRA, YSYEKL.

CDR3 DNA, as far as it was read: TGTGCCAGCAGGGGGACAGACTCCGCTACCTATGGC. It codes for CASRGTDSATYG. The whole CDR3 protein reads CASRGTDSATYGYTF. The chain is built from TRBV2 and TRBJ1-2; 7 bases are shared with TRBD1. The read finishes 3 residues shy of the CDR3 end, and the germline J gene is used to complete it. With V trimmed by 6 bases and J by 4 bases, 11 bases remained unmatched. Germline CDR1 is SNHLY and CDR2 is FYNNEI. The CDR3 spans 15 residues.

Details on this clone: The missing CDR3 end, 3 residues past where the read stops, is filled in from the germline J gene. The J gene is TRBJ1-3, the V gene TRBV7-8; perhaps TRBD1 as D (5 bases). Germline V gene lookup returns CDR1 SGHVS and CDR2 FQNEAQ. V lost 5 bases, J lost 0 bases, and 14 bases lay in between. The CDR3 extends over 16 amino acids. The CDR3 spells CASSRQTANSGNTIYF. The CDR3 DNA, read in part, is TGTGCCAGCAGCCGCCAGACAGCCAACTCTGGAAACACC.